The T cell receptor (beta chain) under discussion was sequenced for a study of beta chain features in type 1 diabetes. Reverse transcribing all isolated RNA meant expressed TCRB transcripts were sequenced. The table came from immunoSEQ multiplex PCR; TCRdb's copy has only in-frame clones and leaves some out. The table includes 150,000 to 200,000 clones, around 8.6% detected once. Study-wide points: Within each of all four CD4+ subsets, Type 1 diabetes patients had TCRB CDR3s that were moderately but significantly shorter. In comparison with healthy donors, patients had naive, central memory and Treg TCRB repertoires that appeared more similar. Cells that show high TCR expression could be over-represented by cDNA sequencing.

Notes on this clone: Its antigen is unknown.

The TCR sequence derives from a woman aged 18-29 years with type 1 diabetes. The sequenced sample was central memory CD4+ T cells from blood.

The CDR3 DNA reads TGTGCCAGCAGCCAGTTACCCCGGACTAGCGGGATGTTAGATACGCAGTATTTT. This codes for CASSQLPRTSGMLDTQYF. The chain couples TRBV14 to TRBJ2-3, with 12 bases fitting TRBD2. V gave up 3 bases and J gave up 5 bases; unmatched junction bases: 12. The CDR3 runs to 18 residues. Germline CDR1 and CDR2: SGHDN and FVKESK.